A selection of T cell receptor beta chains follows, all from one sample in a study of blood T cell repertoires in COVID-19. This table comes from immunoSEQ multiplex PCR, and its TCRdb copy is limited to in-frame clones, with some not included. The sample has approximately 190,000 clones, approximately 82% seen once. The sample was peripheral blood. These receptors all come from a human donor with acute or convalescent COVID-19. The donor label of this sample is uncertain. CDR3s include the opening cysteine and the closing phenylalanine or tryptophan. D genes are given only for firm matches. Expanded clones get a size class; other rows say once, few or many, or leave the size out.

cdr3_nt cdr3_aa j_call v_call clone_size d_call
TGTGCCAGCAGTGCCTGGACTAGCGGGAGTAGCTTCAGCTCCTACAATGAGCAGTTCTTC CASSAWTSGSSFSSYNEQFF TRBJ2-1 TRBV6-1 NA TRBD2
TGTGCCAGCAGTATAGCGGGCCTCCAAGAGACCCAGTACTTC CASSIAGLQETQYF TRBJ2-5 TRBV5-8 NA TRBD2
TGTGCCAGCAGTTTCACTGGGACTGGGTACACCGGGGAGCTGTTTTTT CASSFTGTGYTGELFF TRBJ2-2 TRBV27 once NA
TGTGCCATCAGTGAGCAGCTCCTCGGGGAGACCCAGTACTTC CAISEQLLGETQYF TRBJ2-5 TRBV10-3 NA NA
TGTGCCAGCAGCCAAGGCAGGGTCAATCAGCCCCAGCATTTT CASSQGRVNQPQHF TRBJ1-5 TRBV3-1/TRBV3-2 NA NA
TGTGCCAGCAGCTTGATCGGTGCAGGGGGCCTGGAGCAGTACTTC CASSLIGAGGLEQYF TRBJ2-7 TRBV5-6 few TRBD1
TGTGCCATCAGTGCAGGACAGGGGAGCACCGGGGAGCTGTTTTTT CAISAGQGSTGELFF TRBJ2-2 TRBV10-3 few TRBD1
TGTGCCAGCAGCTCGACTAGCGGACACAATGAGCAGTTCTTC CASSSTSGHNEQFF TRBJ2-1 TRBV7-3 NA TRBD2
TGCGCCAGCGGGAGGACTAGCGGCGCCTACGAGCAGTACTTC CASGRTSGAYEQYF TRBJ2-7 TRBV10-2 NA TRBD2
TGTGCCAGCAGTCCCGGGACTAGCGGTTACAATGAGCAGTTCTTC CASSPGTSGYNEQFF TRBJ2-1 TRBV6-2/TRBV6-3 NA TRBD2
TGCAGCGCATTAAAAGGGGGCGTAGATGAAAAACTGTTTTTT CSALKGGVDEKLFF TRBJ1-4 TRBV29-1 NA TRBD1
TGTGCCAGCAGCTTGGGGCTCGTCCCGAATGGCTACACCTTC CASSLGLVPNGYTF TRBJ1-2 TRBV5-4 NA NA
TGCGCCAGCAGCTTGGTCCGGGACAGGAACACTGAAGCTTTCTTT CASSLVRDRNTEAFF TRBJ1-1 TRBV5-1 NA TRBD1
TGCGCCAGCTGGCGGGGGACTCGGATCAACACAGATACGCAGTATTTT CASWRGTRINTDTQYF TRBJ2-3 TRBV5-1 NA TRBD2
TGTGCCAGCAGTCGCCGGGACAGAAATGAAAAACTGTTTTTT CASSRRDRNEKLFF TRBJ1-4 TRBV3-1/TRBV3-2 few TRBD1
TGTGCCATAGACCGGCAGACACCGTATGGCTACACCTTC CAIDRQTPYGYTF TRBJ1-2 TRBV28 NA NA
TGTGCCAGCAGCCAAGAGTTGGCCAGGGGGTACCAAGAGACCCAGTACTTC CASSQELARGYQETQYF TRBJ2-5 TRBV14 NA TRBD1
TGCGCCAGCAGCTTGGGGACAGGGGGCTACGAGCAGTACTTC CASSLGTGGYEQYF TRBJ2-7 TRBV5-1 NA TRBD1
TGCGCCAGCAGCTTGGCCAGGGCAGGGGGTCGGGAGACCCAGTACTTC CASSLARAGGRETQYF TRBJ2-5 TRBV5-1 NA TRBD1
TGTGCCAGCAGCTTAGGGACAGGGGCCGGTGAGCAGTACTTC CASSLGTGAGEQYF TRBJ2-7 TRBV5-4 few TRBD1
TGTGCCAGCTCACCACGTCAGGGGGCTGGAAACACCATATATTTT CASSPRQGAGNTIYF TRBJ1-3 TRBV18 NA TRBD1
TGTGCCAGCAGTTACTACAGGGGGGCAGATACGCAGTATTTT CASSYYRGADTQYF TRBJ2-3 TRBV6-6 NA TRBD1
TGCGCCAGCAGCTCTGGGCGGGGGGGAGAGACCCAGTACTTC CASSSGRGGETQYF TRBJ2-5 TRBV5-1 NA TRBD2
TGTGCCACAGGGTATTTTCGGGCGGGGGAGCTGTTTTTT CATGYFRAGELFF TRBJ2-2 TRBV12-3/TRBV12-4 NA NA
TGTGCCAGCAGCCGCGCAGTTGAGGTTGGCGAGCAGTTCTTC CASSRAVEVGEQFF TRBJ2-1 TRBV5-4 NA NA
TGTGCCTGGAGTGTTAGGGACAGGGGATCGGGCACTGAAGCTTTCTTT CAWSVRDRGSGTEAFF TRBJ1-1 TRBV30 once TRBD1
TGTGCCATCAGCGGGACTAACGCGAACACCGGGGAGCTGTTTTTT CAISGTNANTGELFF TRBJ2-2 TRBV10-3 NA TRBD2
TGTGCCAGCCGAACAGGGGGCGCCTGGAACACTGAAGCTTTCTTT CASRTGGAWNTEAFF TRBJ1-1 TRBV6-5 NA TRBD1
TGTGCCAGCAGTTTATCACGGTTTCAGGGGAGGGCCGGGGAGCTGTTTTTT CASSLSRFQGRAGELFF TRBJ2-2 TRBV27 once NA
TGCGCCAGCAGTGCGGCTAGCGGGGTTACGCAGTATTTT CASSAASGVTQYF TRBJ2-3 TRBV10-1 NA TRBD2
TGTGCCAGCAGTCGCGGCCCTTCTAATTCACCCCTCCACTTT CASSRGPSNSPLHF TRBJ1-6 TRBV28 NA NA
TGTGCCAGCAAGGAAGGGGGCGCGGGCACCGGGGAGCTGTTTTTT CASKEGGAGTGELFF TRBJ2-2 TRBV6-5 once TRBD1
TGTGCCAGTAGTAGGGACAGATATAGCAATCAGCCCCAGCATTTT CASSRDRYSNQPQHF TRBJ1-5 TRBV19 NA TRBD1
TGTGCCAGCAGTCCAGGGACAGGGAGCCTCTCTGGAAACACCATATATTTT CASSPGTGSLSGNTIYF TRBJ1-3 TRBV6-6 NA TRBD1
TGTGCCATCAGTGAGTACGGGGACAGGGGCGGTTTGACTGAAGCTTTCTTT CAISEYGDRGGLTEAFF TRBJ1-1 TRBV10-3 NA TRBD1
TGCGCCAGCAGTGTCCACGAAAGGGGTGAGCAGTTCTTC CASSVHERGEQFF TRBJ2-1 TRBV10-1 few NA
TGTGCCAGCTCACGGGGATCCGGGGATGAAAAACTGTTTTTT CASSRGSGDEKLFF TRBJ1-4 TRBV18 once NA
TGCGCCAGCAGCTCGCTAGCGGGAAGGGAGACCCAGTACTTC CASSSLAGRETQYF TRBJ2-5 TRBV5-1 NA TRBD2
TGTGCCAGCAGTTACAGCTGGGGCATGAACACTGAAGCTTTCTTT CASSYSWGMNTEAFF TRBJ1-1 TRBV6-5 NA NA
TGTGCCAGCAGTTTATTGGGACAGGTCAATGAAAAACTGTTTTTT CASSLLGQVNEKLFF TRBJ1-4 TRBV27 NA TRBD1
TGCAGCGTTGTCGGGGGGACTGGGGCCAACGTCCTGACTTTC CSVVGGTGANVLTF TRBJ2-6 TRBV29-1 once TRBD2
TGTGCCAGCAGTGAGTTGGAGGCCTATCAGCCCCAGCATTTT CASSELEAYQPQHF TRBJ1-5 TRBV25-1 NA NA
TGTGCCAGCAGCTCACAGGGTGGGTCCTATAATTCACCCCTCCACTTT CASSSQGGSYNSPLHF TRBJ1-6 TRBV7-9 NA NA
TGTGCCTGGGTTAACAGGGTTAGCTCTGGAAACACCATATATTTT CAWVNRVSSGNTIYF TRBJ1-3 TRBV30 NA NA
TGTGCCAGCAGTGATGGGGACAGGGCTTTCTTT CASSDGDRAFF TRBJ1-1 TRBV6-4 NA TRBD1
TGTGCCAGCACCCCACGGGGATCCCAAAAACTGTTTTTT CASTPRGSQKLFF TRBJ1-4 TRBV27 NA NA
TGTGCCAGCAGCCAATTGGAGGGTGGAACTTCACCCCTCCACTTT CASSQLEGGTSPLHF TRBJ1-6 TRBV16 NA NA
TGTGCCAGTAGGAGGATCACTGAAGCTTTCTTT CASRRITEAFF TRBJ1-1 TRBV28 NA NA
TGTGCCAGCAGACCGGGACAGGGAAAAGGCTACACCTTC CASRPGQGKGYTF TRBJ1-2 TRBV5-6 few TRBD1
TGTGCCAGCAGCTTAAGCTCTTGGTGGGACTTGGTTCCTTACGAGCAGTACTTC CASSLSSWWDLVPYEQYF TRBJ2-7 TRBV11-2 NA NA
TGTGCCAGCAGAACGGACAGCGGAAGCAATCAGCCCCAGCATTTT CASRTDSGSNQPQHF TRBJ1-5 TRBV28 NA NA
TGTGCCAGCAGTCTCTACCAAGAGACCCAGTACTTC CASSLYQETQYF TRBJ2-5 TRBV6-2/TRBV6-3 NA NA
TGTGCCAGCAGCGTAGCCCTGCTACTAGCGGGGGCCGGGGAGCTGTTTTTT CASSVALLLAGAGELFF TRBJ2-2 TRBV9 NA TRBD2
TGTGCCAGCAACCAACGTCTAGCGGGAACACTTAATGAGCAGTTCTTC CASNQRLAGTLNEQFF TRBJ2-1 TRBV7-2 NA TRBD2
TGTGCCAGCAGCTATAGGGCGGGAGTGGAGACCCAGTACTTC CASSYRAGVETQYF TRBJ2-5 TRBV6-5 NA TRBD2
TGTGCCAGCAGCGTAGCGGGAGGGCCATTCGATGAGCAGTTCTTC CASSVAGGPFDEQFF TRBJ2-1 TRBV9 NA TRBD2
TGTGCCAGCAGTTTTCAGGGGGCCCGCTCCTACGAGCAGTACTTC CASSFQGARSYEQYF TRBJ2-7 TRBV5-4 NA TRBD1
TGCGCCAGCACCCCACCCAGCGGGAGTGGAGAGACCCAGTACTTC CASTPPSGSGETQYF TRBJ2-5 TRBV5-1 NA TRBD2
TGCGCCAGCAGCCAGGTTAGCGGGAGGGTGCCGCATACGCAGTATTTT CASSQVSGRVPHTQYF TRBJ2-3 TRBV4-3 NA TRBD2